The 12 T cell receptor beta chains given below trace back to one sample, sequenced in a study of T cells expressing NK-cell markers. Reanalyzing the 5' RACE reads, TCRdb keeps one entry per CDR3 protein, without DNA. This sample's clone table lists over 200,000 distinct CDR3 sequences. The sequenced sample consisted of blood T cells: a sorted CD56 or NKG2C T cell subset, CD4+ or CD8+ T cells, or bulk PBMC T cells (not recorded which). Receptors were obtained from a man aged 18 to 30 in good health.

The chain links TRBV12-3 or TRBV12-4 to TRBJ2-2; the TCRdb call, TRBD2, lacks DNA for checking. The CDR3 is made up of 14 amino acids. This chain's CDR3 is CASTRLLNTGELFF.

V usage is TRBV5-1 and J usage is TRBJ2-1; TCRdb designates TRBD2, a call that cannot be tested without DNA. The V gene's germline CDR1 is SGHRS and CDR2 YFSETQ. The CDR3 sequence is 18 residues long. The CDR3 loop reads CASSRNPVGEAGDNEQFF.

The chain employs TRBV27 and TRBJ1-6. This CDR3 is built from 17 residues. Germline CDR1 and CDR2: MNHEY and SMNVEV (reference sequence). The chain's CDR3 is CASSLFGQGSYNSPLHF.

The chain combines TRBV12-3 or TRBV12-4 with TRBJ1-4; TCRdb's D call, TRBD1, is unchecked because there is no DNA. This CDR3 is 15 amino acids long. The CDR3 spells CASRIRGTGGEKLFF.

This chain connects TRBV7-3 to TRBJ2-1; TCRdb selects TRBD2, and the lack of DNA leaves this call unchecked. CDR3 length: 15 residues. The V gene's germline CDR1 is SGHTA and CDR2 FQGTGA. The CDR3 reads CASSLGGLPINEQFF.

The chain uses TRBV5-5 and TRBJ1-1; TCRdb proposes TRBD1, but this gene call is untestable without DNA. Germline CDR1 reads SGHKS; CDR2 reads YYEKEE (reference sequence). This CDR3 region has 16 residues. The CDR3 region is CASSRTRTGTNTEAFF.

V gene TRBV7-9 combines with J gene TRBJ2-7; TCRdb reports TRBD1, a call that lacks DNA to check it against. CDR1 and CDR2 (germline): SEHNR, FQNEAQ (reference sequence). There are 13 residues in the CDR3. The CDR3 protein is CASSTSGAYEQYF.

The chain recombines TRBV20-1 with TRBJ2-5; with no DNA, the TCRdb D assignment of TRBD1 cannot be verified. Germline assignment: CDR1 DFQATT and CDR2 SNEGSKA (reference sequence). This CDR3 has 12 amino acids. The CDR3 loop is CSAERGRETQYF.

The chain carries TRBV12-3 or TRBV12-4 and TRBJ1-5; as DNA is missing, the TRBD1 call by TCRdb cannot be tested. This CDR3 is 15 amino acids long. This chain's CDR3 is CAILAPGQLNQPQHF.

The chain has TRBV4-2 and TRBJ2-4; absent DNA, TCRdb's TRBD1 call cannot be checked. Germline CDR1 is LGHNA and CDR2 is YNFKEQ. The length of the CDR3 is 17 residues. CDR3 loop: CASSPWPGRSGKNIQYF.

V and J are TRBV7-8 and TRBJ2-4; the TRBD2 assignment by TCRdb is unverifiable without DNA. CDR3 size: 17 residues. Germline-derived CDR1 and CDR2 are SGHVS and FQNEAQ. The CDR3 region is CASSLVLAGGSGNIQYF.

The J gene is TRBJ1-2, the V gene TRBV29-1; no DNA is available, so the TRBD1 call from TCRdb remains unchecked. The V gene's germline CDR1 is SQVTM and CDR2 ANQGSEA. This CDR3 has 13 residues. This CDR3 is CSYWDRTGNGYTF.